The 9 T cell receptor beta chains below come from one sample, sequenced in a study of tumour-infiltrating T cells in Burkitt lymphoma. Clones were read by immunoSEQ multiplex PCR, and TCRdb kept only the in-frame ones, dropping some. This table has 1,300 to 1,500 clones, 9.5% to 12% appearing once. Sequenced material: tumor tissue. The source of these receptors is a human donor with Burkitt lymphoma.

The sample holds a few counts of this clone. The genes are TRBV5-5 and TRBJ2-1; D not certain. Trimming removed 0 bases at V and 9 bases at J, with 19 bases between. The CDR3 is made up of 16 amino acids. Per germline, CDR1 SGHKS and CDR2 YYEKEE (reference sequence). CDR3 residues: CASSLAVVPDSGEQFF. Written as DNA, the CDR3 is TGTGCCAGCAGCTTGGCTGTGGTTCCGGATTCTGGTGAGCAGTTCTTC.

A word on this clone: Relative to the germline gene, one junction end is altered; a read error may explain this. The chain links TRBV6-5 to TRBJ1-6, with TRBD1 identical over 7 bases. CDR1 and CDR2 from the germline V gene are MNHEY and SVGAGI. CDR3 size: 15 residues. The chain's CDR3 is CASSYSRTGDSPLHF. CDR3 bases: TGTGCCAGCAGTTACTCGCGCACAGGGGATTCACCTCTCCACTTT.

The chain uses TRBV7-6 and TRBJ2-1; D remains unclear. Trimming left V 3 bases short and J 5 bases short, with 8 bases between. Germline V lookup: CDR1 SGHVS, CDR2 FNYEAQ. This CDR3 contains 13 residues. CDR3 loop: CASSLGQNNEQFF. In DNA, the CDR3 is TGTGCCAGCAGCTTGGGTCAGAACAATGAGCAGTTCTTC.

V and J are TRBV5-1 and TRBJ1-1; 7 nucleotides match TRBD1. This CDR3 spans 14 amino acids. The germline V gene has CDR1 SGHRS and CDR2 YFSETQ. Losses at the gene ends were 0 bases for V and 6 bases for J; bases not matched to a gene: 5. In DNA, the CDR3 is TGCGCCAGCAGCTTGGTCGGGACAGTGGCTGAAGCTTTCTTT. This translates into CASSLVGTVAEAFF.

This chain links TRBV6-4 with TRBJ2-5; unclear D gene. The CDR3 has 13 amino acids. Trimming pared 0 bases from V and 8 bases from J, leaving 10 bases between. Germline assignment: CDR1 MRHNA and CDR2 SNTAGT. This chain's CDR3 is CASSDSPTTTQYF. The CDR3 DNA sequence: TGTGCCAGCAGTGACTCTCCAACTACCACCCAGTACTTC.

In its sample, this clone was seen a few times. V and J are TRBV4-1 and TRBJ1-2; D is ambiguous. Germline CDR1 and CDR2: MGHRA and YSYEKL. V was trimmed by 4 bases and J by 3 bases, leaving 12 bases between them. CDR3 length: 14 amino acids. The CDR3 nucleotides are TGCGCCAGCAGCCCGACGGCCCAGGACTATGGCTACACCTTC. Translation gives CASSPTAQDYGYTF.

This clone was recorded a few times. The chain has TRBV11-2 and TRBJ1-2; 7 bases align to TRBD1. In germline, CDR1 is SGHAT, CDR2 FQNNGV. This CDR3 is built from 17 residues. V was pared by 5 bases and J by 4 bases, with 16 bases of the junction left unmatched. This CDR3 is CASSPPVLGGRSYGYTF. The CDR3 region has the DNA TGTGCCAGCAGCCCCCCTGTTTTAGGGGGCCGAAGCTATGGCTACACCTTC.

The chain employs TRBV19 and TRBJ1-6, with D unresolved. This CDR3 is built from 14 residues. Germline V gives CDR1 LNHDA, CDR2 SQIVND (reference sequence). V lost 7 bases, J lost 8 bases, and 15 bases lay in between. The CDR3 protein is CASKSPEMDSPLHF. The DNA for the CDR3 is TGTGCCAGTAAATCCCCTGAGATGGATTCACCCCTCCACTTT.

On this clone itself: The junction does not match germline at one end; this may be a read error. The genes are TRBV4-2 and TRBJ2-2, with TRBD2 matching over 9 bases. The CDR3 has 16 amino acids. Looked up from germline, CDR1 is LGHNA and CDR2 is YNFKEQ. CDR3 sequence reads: CASSQDGTSKVGELFF. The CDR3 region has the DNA TGTGCCAGCAGCCAAGACGGGACTAGCAAGGTCGGGGAGTTGTTTTTT.